Each of the 7 T cell receptor beta chains below was sequenced from the same sample in a study of neurological immune-mediated disorders. TCRdb recomputed calls from the 5' RACE reads with MiXCR, one row per CDR3 protein. The sample lists some 50,000 distinct CDR3 sequences, around 25% seen once, with 20% to 30% in the top ten. The specimen sequenced was PBMCs. The receptors shown here come from a woman in her 70s in good health.

The rearrangement uses TRBV28 and TRBJ1-2; D unclear. CDR3 size: 12 residues. V was trimmed by 3 bases and J by 8 bases, leaving 10 bases between them. CDR1 and CDR2 from the germline V gene are MDHEN and SYDVKM. As DNA, the CDR3 is TGTGCCAGCAGTTTGCACACGGAGGGCTACACCTTC. Encoded protein: CASSLHTEGYTF.

This clonotype appeared many times. The V call is TRBV5-1, the J call TRBJ2-2; the D gene could be TRBD1 or TRBD2 (7 bases each). Germline V gene data show CDR1 as SGHRS and CDR2 as YFSETQ. The CDR3 extends over 18 amino acids. V lost 0 bases, J lost 1 base, and 16 bases lay in between. CDR3 amino acids: CASSLVESGTVNTGELFF. CDR3 bases: TGCGCCAGCAGCTTGGTGGAAAGCGGGACAGTGAACACCGGGGAGCTGTTTTTT.

This clonotype was counted many times. This chain links TRBV3-1 with TRBJ1-2, with 9 bases identical to TRBD1. In germline, CDR1 is LGHDT, CDR2 YNNKEL (reference sequence). With V trimmed by 1 base and J by 6 bases, 6 bases remained unmatched. This CDR3 contains 15 residues. Here the CDR3 reads CASSQASGQGHGYTF. The CDR3 DNA follows: TGTGCCAGCAGCCAAGCTTCGGGACAGGGCCATGGCTACACCTTC.

This clonotype was seen at least ten times. The rearrangement joins TRBV29-1 to TRBJ2-1; 7 bases are a match to TRBD2. This CDR3 spans 12 amino acids. The germline V gene encodes CDR1 SQVTM and CDR2 ANQGSEA. Germline trimming cut 8 bases from V and 9 bases from J; bases unmatched to any gene: 10. CDR3 sequence (DNA): TGCAGCTTACGATCGGGAGGAGTTGAGCAGTTCTTC. The encoded protein is CSLRSGGVEQFF.

The genes are TRBV24-1 and TRBJ2-3, with 9 bases matching TRBD1. The CDR3 has 18 amino acids. Trimming removed 2 bases from V and 5 bases from J; junction bases left unmatched: 13. Germline assignment: CDR1 KGHDR and CDR2 SFDVKD. DNA of the CDR3: TGTGCCACCAGTGATTCTCTTAAAGGGGACAGGGTATTAGATACGCAGTATTTT. This translates into CATSDSLKGDRVLDTQYF.

In this sample, this clonotype turned up many times. The rearrangement uses TRBV5-1 and TRBJ2-3; D is possibly TRBD1 (5 bases). Germline CDR1 and CDR2: SGHRS and YFSETQ. The germline V and J ends were trimmed by 2 bases and 2 bases, with 18 bases remaining between them. The CDR3 spans 17 residues. The CDR3 DNA is TGCGCCAGCAGCTTACGAGCAGGGTTTGGGGTCACAGATACGCAGTATTTT. This encodes CASSLRAGFGVTDTQYF.

This sequence joins TRBV5-1 and TRBJ2-1; 14 positions agree with TRBD2. The CDR3 loop spans 20 amino acids. Per germline, CDR1 SGHRS and CDR2 YFSETQ. The V segment lost 6 bases and the J segment 0 bases; nucleotides outside the gene matches: 14. CDR3 in DNA: TGCGCCAGCACCAAATCCTTGACTAGCGGGGGGGCCAGCTCCTACAATGAGCAGTTCTTC. Residues: CASTKSLTSGGASSYNEQFF. The variable domain in full, with the rest retrieved from reference TRBV5-1 and TRBJ2-1, is KAGVTQTPRYLIKTRGQQVTLSCSPISGHRSVSWYQQTPGQGLQFLFEYFSETQRNKGNFPGRFSGRQFSNSRSEMNVSTLELGDSALYLCASTKSLTSGGASSYNEQFFGPGTRLTVL.